The T cell receptor beta chain under discussion was sequenced for a study of T-cell memory formation after mild COVID-19. This CDR3 is built from 13 residues. Trimming took 2 bases from V and 4 from J; bases not matched to a gene: 0. Germline CDR1 reads MNHEY; CDR2 reads SVGAGI. Constant-segment primers served in 5'RACE that generated TCR alpha and TCR beta cDNA libraries bearing sample barcodes and UMIs. TCRdb ran MiXCR on the 5' RACE reads and lists one entry per CDR3 protein. Of 110,000 or so distinct CDR3 sequences listed, 22% are singletons. The source material was PBMCs or a T cell subset sorted from them (not recorded which). The chain combines TRBV6-5 with TRBJ2-3; 7 positions agree with TRBD2. The receptor comes from a man in his late teens or twenties who had mild COVID-19 (a few samples of this study predate the infection). Cell type and time point are not known. CDR3 in DNA: TGTGCCAGCAGTTACGGGGGGGCAGATACGCAGTATTTT. Translated, it gives CASSYGGADTQYF.